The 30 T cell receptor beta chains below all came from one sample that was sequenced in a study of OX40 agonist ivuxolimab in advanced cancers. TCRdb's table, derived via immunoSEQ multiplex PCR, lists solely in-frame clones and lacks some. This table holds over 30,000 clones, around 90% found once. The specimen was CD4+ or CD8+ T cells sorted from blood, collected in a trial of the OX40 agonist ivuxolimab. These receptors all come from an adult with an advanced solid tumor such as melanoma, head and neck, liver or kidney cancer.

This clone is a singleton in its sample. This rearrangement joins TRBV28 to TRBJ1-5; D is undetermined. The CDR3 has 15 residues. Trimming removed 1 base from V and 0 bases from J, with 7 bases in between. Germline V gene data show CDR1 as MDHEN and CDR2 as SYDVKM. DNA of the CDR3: TGTGCCAGCAGTTTATTGGGAGATAGCAATCAGCCCCAGCATTTT. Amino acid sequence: CASSLLGDSNQPQHF. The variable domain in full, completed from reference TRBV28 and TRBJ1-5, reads DVKVTQSSRYLVKRTGEKVFLECVQDMDHENMFWYRQDPGLGLRLIYFSYDVKMKEKGDIPEGYSVSREKKERFSLILESASTNQTSMYLCASSLLGDSNQPQHFGDGTRLSIL.

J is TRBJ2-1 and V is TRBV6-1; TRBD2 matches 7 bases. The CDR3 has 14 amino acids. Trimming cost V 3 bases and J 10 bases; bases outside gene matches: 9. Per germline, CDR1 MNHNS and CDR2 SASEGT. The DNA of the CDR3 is TGTGCCAGCAGTGACTTTGCGGGAGCCCGGGAGCAGTTCTTC. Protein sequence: CASSDFAGAREQFF.

CDR3 bases: TGTGCCAGCAGTTTACTCCCGAGGGAGCAGTACTTC. Translated, it gives CASSLLPREQYF. V usage is TRBV28 and J usage is TRBJ2-7, with unresolved D. CDR1 and CDR2 from the germline V gene are MDHEN and SYDVKM. The CDR3 is 12 residues long. V lost 2 bases to trimming and J lost 7 bases, with 9 bases between them.

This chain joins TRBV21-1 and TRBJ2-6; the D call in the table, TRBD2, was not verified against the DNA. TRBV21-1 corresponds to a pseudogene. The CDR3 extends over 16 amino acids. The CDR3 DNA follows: TGTGCCAGCAGCAAACTGGGGGGGCGTGGGGCCAACGTCCTGACTTTC. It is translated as CASSKLGGRGANVLTF.

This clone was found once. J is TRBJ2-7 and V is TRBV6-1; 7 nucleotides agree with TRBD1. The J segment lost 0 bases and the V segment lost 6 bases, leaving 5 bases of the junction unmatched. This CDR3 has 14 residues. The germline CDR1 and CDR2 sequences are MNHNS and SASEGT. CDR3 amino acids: CASRRQGNSYEQYF. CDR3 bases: TGTGCCAGCAGACGACAGGGTAACTCCTACGAGCAGTACTTC.

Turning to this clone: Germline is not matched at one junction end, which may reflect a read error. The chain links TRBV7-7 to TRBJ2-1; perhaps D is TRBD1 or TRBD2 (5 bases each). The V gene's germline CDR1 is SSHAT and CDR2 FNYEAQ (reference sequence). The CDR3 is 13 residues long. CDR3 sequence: CASSLDEGSEQFF. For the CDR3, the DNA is TGTGCTAGCAGCTTAGATGAGGGGAGTGAGCAGTTCTTC. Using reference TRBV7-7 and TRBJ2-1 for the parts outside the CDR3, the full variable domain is GAGVSQSPRYKVTKRGQDVTLRCDPISSHATLYWYQQALGQGPEFLTYFNYEAQPDKSGLPSDRFSAERPEGSISTLTIQRTEQRDSAMYRCASSLDEGSEQFFGPGTRLTVL.

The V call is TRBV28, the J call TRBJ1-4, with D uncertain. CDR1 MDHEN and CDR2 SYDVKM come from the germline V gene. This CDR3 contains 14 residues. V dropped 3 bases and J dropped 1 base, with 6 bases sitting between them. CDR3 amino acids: CASSLAGTNEKLFF. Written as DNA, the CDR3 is TGTGCCAGCAGTTTGGCGGGAACTAATGAAAAACTGTTTTTT.

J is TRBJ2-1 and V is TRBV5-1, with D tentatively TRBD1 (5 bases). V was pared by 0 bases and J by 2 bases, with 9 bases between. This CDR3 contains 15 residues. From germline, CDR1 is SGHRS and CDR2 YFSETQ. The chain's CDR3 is CASSLDGAPYNEQFF. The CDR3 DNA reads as TGCGCCAGCAGCTTGGATGGGGCGCCCTACAATGAGCAGTTCTTC.

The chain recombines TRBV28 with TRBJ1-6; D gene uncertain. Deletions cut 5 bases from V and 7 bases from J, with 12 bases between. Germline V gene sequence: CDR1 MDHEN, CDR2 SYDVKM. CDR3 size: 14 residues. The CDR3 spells CASSPPGYNSPLHF. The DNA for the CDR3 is TGTGCCAGCAGTCCCCCCGGTTACAATTCACCCCTCCACTTT.

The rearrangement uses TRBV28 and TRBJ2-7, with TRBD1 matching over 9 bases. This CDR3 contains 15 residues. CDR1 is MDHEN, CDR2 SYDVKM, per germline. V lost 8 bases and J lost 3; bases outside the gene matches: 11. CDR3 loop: CASGLPGTGIYEQYF. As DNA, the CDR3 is TGTGCCAGCGGATTACCCGGGACAGGGATCTACGAGCAGTACTTC.

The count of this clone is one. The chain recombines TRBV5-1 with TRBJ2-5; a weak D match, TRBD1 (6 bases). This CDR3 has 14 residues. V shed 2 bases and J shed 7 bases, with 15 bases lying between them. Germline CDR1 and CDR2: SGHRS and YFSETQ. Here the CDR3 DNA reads TGCGCCAGCAGCTTCCCCGACAGGACGGGGACCCAGTACTTC. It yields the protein CASSFPDRTGTQYF.

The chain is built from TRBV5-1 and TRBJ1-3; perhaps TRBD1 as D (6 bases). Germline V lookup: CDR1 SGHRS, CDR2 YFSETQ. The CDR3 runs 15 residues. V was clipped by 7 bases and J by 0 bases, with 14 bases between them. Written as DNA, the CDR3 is TGCGCCAGCTCAAACGAGGACAGCTCTGGAAACACCATATATTTT. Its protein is CASSNEDSSGNTIYF. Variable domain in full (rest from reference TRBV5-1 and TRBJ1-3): KAGVTQTPRYLIKTRGQQVTLSCSPISGHRSVSWYQQTPGQGLQFLFEYFSETQRNKGNFPGRFSGRQFSNSRSEMNVSTLELGDSALYLCASSNEDSSGNTIYFGEGSWLTVV.

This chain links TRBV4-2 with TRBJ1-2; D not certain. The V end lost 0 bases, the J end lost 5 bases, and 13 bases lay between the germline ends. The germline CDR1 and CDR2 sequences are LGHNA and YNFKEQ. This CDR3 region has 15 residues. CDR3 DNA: TGTGCCAGCAGCCAAGATAGGACTGGACGTTATGGCTACACCTTC. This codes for CASSQDRTGRYGYTF.

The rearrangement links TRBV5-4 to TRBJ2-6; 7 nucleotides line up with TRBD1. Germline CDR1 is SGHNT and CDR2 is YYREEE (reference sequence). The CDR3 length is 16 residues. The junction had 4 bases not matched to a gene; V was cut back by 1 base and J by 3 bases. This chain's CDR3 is CASSLKGGRGANVLTF. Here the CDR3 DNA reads TGTGCCAGCAGCTTGAAAGGGGGCCGTGGGGCCAACGTCCTGACTTTC.

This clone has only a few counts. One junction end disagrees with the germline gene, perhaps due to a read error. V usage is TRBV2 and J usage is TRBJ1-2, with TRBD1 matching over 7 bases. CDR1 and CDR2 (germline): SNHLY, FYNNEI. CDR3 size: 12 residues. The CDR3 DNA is TGTGCCAGCAGTGAATCTGGGGACAGATCCAAGTTC. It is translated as CASSESGDRSKF.

The CDR3 region is CASSYSTAASTDTQYF. CDR3 in DNA: TGTGCCAGCAGTTACTCCACCGCCGCTAGCACAGATACGCAGTATTTT. This chain uses TRBV6-5 with TRBJ2-3; the D is unclear. V was trimmed by 0 bases and J by 0 bases, leaving 10 bases between them. The CDR3 loop spans 16 amino acids. CDR1 is MNHEY and CDR2 is SVGAGI in the germline V gene.

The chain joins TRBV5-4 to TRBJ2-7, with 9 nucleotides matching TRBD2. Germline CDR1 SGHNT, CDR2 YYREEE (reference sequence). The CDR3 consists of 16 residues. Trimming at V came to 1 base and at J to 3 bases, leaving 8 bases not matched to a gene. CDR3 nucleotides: TGTGCCAGCAGCTTGACCGGGACTAGCATATACTACGAGCAGTACTTC. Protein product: CASSLTGTSIYYEQYF.

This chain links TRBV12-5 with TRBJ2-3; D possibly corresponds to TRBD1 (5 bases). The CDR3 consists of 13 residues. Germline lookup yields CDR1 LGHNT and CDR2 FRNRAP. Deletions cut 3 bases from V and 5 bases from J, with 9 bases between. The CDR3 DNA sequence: TGTGCTAGTGGTTTTGGTCAGGGAGATACGCAGTATTTT. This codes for CASGFGQGDTQYF. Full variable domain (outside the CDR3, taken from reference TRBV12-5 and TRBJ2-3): DARVTQTPRHKVTEMGQEVTMRCQPILGHNTVFWYRQTMMQGLELLAYFRNRAPLDDSGMPKDRFSAEMPDATLATLKIQPSEPRDSAVYFCASGFGQGDTQYFGPGTRLTVL.

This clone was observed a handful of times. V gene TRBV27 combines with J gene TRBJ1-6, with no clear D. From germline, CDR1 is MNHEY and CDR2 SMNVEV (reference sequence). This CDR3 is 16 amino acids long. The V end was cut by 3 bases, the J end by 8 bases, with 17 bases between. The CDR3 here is CASSLIVGGNYSPLHF. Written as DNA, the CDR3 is TGTGCCAGCAGTTTGATTGTGGGCGGCAATTATTCACCCCTCCACTTT.

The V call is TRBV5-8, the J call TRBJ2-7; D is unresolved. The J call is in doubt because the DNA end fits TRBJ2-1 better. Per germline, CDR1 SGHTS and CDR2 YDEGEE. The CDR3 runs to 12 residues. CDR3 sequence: CASSLGRYEQFF. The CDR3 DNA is TGTGCCAGCAGCTTGGGGCGGTATGAGCAGTTCTTC.

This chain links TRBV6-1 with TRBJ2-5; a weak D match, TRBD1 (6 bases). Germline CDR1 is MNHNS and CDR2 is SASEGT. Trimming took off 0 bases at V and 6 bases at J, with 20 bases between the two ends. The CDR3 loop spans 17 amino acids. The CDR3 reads CASSEARVTGVRKTQYF. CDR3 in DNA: TGTGCCAGCAGTGAAGCGCGGGTGACAGGCGTGAGGAAGACCCAGTACTTC.

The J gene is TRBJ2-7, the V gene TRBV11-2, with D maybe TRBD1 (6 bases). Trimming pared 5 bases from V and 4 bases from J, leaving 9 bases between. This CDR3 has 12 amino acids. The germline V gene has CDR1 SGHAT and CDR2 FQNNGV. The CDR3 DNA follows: TGTGCCAGCAGCCGTGACAGGTACGAGCAGTACTTC. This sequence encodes CASSRDRYEQYF.

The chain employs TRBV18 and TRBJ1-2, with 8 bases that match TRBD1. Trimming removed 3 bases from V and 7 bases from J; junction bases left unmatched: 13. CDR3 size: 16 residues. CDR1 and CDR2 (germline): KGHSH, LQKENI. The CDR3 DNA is TGTGCCAGCTCACCTCTGGACAGGGCCTCTTCGGGTGGCTACACCTTC. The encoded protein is CASSPLDRASSGGYTF.

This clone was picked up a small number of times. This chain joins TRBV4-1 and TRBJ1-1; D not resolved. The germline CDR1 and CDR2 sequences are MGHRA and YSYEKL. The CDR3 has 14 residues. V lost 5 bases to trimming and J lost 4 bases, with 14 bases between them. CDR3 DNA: TGCGCCAGCAGCTCCATTCTCAACTCCACTGAAGCTTTCTTT. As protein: CASSSILNSTEAFF.

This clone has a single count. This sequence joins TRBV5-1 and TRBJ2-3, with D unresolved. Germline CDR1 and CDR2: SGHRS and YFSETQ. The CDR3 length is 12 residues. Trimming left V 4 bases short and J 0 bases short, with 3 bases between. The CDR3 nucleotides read TGCGCCAGCAGCCTTAGCACAGATACGCAGTATTTT. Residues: CASSLSTDTQYF.

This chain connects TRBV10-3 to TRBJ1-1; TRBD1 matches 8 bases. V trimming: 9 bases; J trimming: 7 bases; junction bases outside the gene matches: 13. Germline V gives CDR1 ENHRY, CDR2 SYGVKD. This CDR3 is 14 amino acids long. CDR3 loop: CAMRVGQGEGEAFF. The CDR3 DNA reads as TGTGCCATGAGGGTTGGACAGGGTGAGGGTGAAGCTTTCTTT.

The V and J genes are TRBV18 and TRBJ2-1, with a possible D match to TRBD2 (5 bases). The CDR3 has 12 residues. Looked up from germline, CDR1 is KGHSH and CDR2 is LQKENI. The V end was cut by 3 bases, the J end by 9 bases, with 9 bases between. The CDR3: CASSPPRGEQFF. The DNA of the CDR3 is TGTGCCAGCTCACCTCCCCGGGGTGAGCAGTTCTTC.

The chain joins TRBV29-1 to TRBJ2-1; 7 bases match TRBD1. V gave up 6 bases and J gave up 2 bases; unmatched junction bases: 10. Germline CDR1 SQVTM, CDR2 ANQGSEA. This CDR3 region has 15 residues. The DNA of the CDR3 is TGCAGCGTCCCATCCGGCCAGGGGGCCTACAATGAGCAGTTCTTC. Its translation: CSVPSGQGAYNEQFF.

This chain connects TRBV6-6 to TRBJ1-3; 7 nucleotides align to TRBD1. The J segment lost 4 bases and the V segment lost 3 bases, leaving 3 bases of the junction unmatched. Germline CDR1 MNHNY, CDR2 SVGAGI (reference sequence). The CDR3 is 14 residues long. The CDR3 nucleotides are TGTGCCAGCAGTTATTGGGACAGCGGAAACACCATATATTTT. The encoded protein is CASSYWDSGNTIYF.

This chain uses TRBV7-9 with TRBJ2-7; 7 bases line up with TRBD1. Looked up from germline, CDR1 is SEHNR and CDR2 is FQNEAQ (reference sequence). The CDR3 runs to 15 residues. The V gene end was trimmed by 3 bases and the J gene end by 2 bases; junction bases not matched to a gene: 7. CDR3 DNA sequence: TGTGCCAGCAGCTTTCGACAGGGTACAACCTACGAGCAGTACTTC. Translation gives CASSFRQGTTYEQYF. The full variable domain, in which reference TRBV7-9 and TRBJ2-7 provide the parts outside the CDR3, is DTGVSQNPRHKITKRGQNVTFRCDPISEHNRLYWYRQTLGQGPEFLTYFQNEAQLEKSRLLSDRFSAERPKGSFSTLEIQRTEQGDSAMYLCASSFRQGTTYEQYFGPGTRLTVT.